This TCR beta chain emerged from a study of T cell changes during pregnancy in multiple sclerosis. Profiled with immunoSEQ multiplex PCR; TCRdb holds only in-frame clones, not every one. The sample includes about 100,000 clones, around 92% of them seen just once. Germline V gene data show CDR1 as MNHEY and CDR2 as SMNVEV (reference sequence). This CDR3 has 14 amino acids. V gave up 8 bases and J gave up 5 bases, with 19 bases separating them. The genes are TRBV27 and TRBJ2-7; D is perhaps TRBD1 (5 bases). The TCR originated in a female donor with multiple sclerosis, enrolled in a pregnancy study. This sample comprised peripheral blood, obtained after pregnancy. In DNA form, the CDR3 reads TGTGCCAGCCGACTTGGGGCAGGGCCCCACGAGCAGTACTTC. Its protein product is CASRLGAGPHEQYF.